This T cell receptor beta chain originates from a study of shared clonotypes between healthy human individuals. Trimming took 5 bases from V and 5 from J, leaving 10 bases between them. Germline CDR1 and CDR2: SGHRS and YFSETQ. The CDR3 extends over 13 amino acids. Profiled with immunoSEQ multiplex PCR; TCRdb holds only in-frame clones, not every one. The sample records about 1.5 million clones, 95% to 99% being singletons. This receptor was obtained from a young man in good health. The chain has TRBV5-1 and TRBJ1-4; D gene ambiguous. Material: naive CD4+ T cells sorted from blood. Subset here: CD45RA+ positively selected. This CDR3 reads CASRRGLNEKLFF. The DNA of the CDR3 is TGCGCCAGCAGACGTGGCCTAAATGAAAAACTGTTTTTT. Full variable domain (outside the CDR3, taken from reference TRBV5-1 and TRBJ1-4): KAGVTQTPRYLIKTRGQQVTLSCSPISGHRSVSWYQQTPGQGLQFLFEYFSETQRNKGNFPGRFSGRQFSNSRSEMNVSTLELGDSALYLCASRRGLNEKLFFGSGTQLSVL.